Following are 23 T cell receptor beta chains from one sample sequenced in a study of spatial heterogeneity in lung cancer. General study findings and limits: Expanded intratumoral alpha and beta TCR counts tracked tumor mutation counts.

TCRdb ran MiXCR on the 5' RACE reads and lists one entry per CDR3 protein. The data hold about 100,000 distinct CDR3 sequences, with about 4.6% observed a single time. Time point noted: sample taken at primary tumor resection. Their target antigens are unknown. Sequencing used lung tumor tissue, obtained at surgery. These receptors all come from a male donor with early-stage non-small cell lung cancer.

Ten or more counts support this clonotype. The V call is TRBV5-1, the J call TRBJ1-1, with D hard to call. The CDR3 has 13 amino acids. Germline CDR1 reads SGHRS; CDR2 reads YFSETQ. Trimming removed 4 bases from V and 4 bases from J, with 11 bases in between. The CDR3 coding sequence is TGCGCCAGCAGCCCCCAGGTGGGCACTGAAGCTTTCTTT. It specifies CASSPQVGTEAFF.

This clonotype was observed at least ten times. The gene calls are TRBV2 and TRBJ2-7; D ambiguous. The V and J ends lost 7 bases and 6 bases respectively, with 10 bases between them. The CDR3 consists of 11 residues. In germline, CDR1 is SNHLY, CDR2 FYNNEI. The CDR3 coding sequence is TGTGCCAGCAAATCAACGGGCGAGCAGTACTTC. It yields the protein CASKSTGEQYF.

This clonotype has more than one count but fewer than ten. The chain joins TRBV6-1 to TRBJ1-2, with no clear D. With 6 bases removed from V and 7 bases from J, the gap between germline ends came to 9 bases. Germline V lookup: CDR1 MNHNS, CDR2 SASEGT. The CDR3 has 11 amino acids. In nucleotides, the CDR3 is TGTGCCAGCAGCAAGGAATTTGGCTACACCTTC. It specifies CASSKEFGYTF.

In its sample, this clonotype was seen many times. The rearrangement links TRBV7-6 to TRBJ2-3; D not resolved. The length of the CDR3 is 15 residues. Germline V gives CDR1 SGHVS, CDR2 FNYEAQ. With 2 bases removed from V and 7 bases from J, the gap between germline ends came to 16 bases. As DNA, the CDR3 is TGTGCCAGCAGCTTATCGCACTCCCTTGGGAATACGCAGTATTTT. Translation: CASSLSHSLGNTQYF.

The chain links TRBV7-9 to TRBJ2-2; 13 bases fit TRBD2. This CDR3 contains 19 residues. Per germline, CDR1 SEHNR and CDR2 FQNEAQ (reference sequence). V lost 0 bases, J lost 2 bases, and 6 bases stayed unmatched. DNA for the CDR3: TGTGCCAGCAGCTTAGCGGTGTGGACTAGCGGGAGAAACACCGGGGAGCTGTTTTTT. Its translation: CASSLAVWTSGRNTGELFF.

This clonotype was found many times. V gene TRBV6-5 combines with J gene TRBJ1-1, with TRBD1 matching over 9 bases. J lost 0 bases, V lost 7 bases, and 12 bases had no gene match. The CDR3 consists of 17 residues. The germline V gene has CDR1 MNHEY and CDR2 SVGAGI. The CDR3 spells CASIHRGPLTMNTEAFF. CDR3 in DNA: TGTGCCAGCATTCACAGGGGGCCCTTGACTATGAACACTGAAGCTTTCTTT.

This clonotype occurred many times. The V gene is TRBV5-1, the J gene TRBJ1-1; 9 nucleotides align to TRBD1. This CDR3 has 15 amino acids. Germline V gives CDR1 SGHRS, CDR2 YFSETQ. Unmatched junction bases numbered 7, after V lost 4 bases and J lost 3 bases. The DNA of the CDR3 is TGCGCCAGCAGCAACCGGGACAGGGACTACACTGAAGCTTTCTTT. Its translation: CASSNRDRDYTEAFF.

This clonotype was recorded at least ten times. The chain has TRBV7-9 and TRBJ2-7; D is unresolved. This CDR3 spans 15 amino acids. Trimming pared 2 bases from V and 6 bases from J, leaving 17 bases between. The germline V gene has CDR1 SEHNR and CDR2 FQNEAQ (reference sequence). Here the CDR3 DNA reads TGTGCCAGCAGCTTAAAATCCCGTAACGCCCCCGAGCAGTACTTC. This translates into CASSLKSRNAPEQYF.

This clonotype was recorded many times. The rearrangement uses TRBV20-1 and TRBJ1-1; tentatively, D is TRBD1 (5 bases). Per germline, CDR1 DFQATT and CDR2 SNEGSKA (reference sequence). V shed 6 bases and J shed 4 bases, with 15 bases lying between them. This CDR3 spans 13 amino acids. The chain's CDR3 is CSAPGWGGTEAFF. CDR3 in DNA: TGCAGTGCGCCTGGGTGGGGGGGCACTGAAGCTTTCTTT.

There are many counts of this clonotype. The rearrangement uses TRBV25-1 and TRBJ2-1; TRBD2 aligns across 7 bases. V shed 3 bases and J 5 bases; nucleotides not matched to a gene: 16. Germline CDR1 reads MGHDK; CDR2 reads SYGVNS. The CDR3 is 18 amino acids. The CDR3 sequence is CASSDSKGSSGSDNEQFF. CDR3 sequence (DNA): TGTGCCAGCAGTGATTCCAAAGGGTCTAGCGGATCAGACAATGAGCAGTTCTTC.

This clonotype was recorded many times. The gene calls are TRBV12-3 or TRBV12-4 and TRBJ2-7, with 9 bases that match TRBD1. V trimming: 2 bases; J trimming: 4 bases; junction bases outside the gene matches: 3. The CDR3 spans 14 residues. In nucleotides, the CDR3 is TGTGCCAGCAGTTTAACAGGGGGCGGATACGAGCAGTACTTC. Translated: CASSLTGGGYEQYF.

In its sample, this clonotype was seen many times. The genes are TRBV2 and TRBJ2-3; weak D call: TRBD2 (7 bases). The CDR3 runs to 15 residues. CDR1 is SNHLY, CDR2 FYNNEI, per germline. V lost 6 bases and J 6 bases, leaving 19 bases between the germline ends. For the CDR3, the DNA is TGTGCCAGCAGGGCGAGGGACTACCAGGGGGATACGCAGTATTTT. Its translation is CASRARDYQGDTQYF.

This clonotype was counted at least ten times. The chain joins TRBV14 to TRBJ1-1, with a possible D match to TRBD1 (6 bases). V lost 3 bases, J lost 10 bases, and 18 bases lay in between. This CDR3 is built from 14 residues. Germline V gives CDR1 SGHDN, CDR2 FVKESK. The CDR3 loop is CASSHETGRLRAFF. CDR3 nucleotide sequence: TGTGCCAGCAGCCATGAGACAGGACGACTTCGAGCTTTCTTT.

In its sample, this clonotype was seen many times. The genes are TRBV28 and TRBJ2-3, with D unclear. The germline V and J ends were trimmed by 0 bases and 3 bases, with 10 bases remaining between them. Germline lookup yields CDR1 MDHEN and CDR2 SYDVKM. There are 15 residues in the CDR3. The CDR3: CASSLWKPRTDTQYF. In nucleotides, the CDR3 is TGTGCCAGCAGTTTATGGAAGCCTAGGACAGATACGCAGTATTTT.

This clonotype was recorded at least ten times. The V gene is TRBV27, the J gene TRBJ2-3; D is unresolved. Trimming left V 6 bases short and J 4 bases short, with 8 bases between. This CDR3 has 12 residues. Looked up from germline, CDR1 is MNHEY and CDR2 is SMNVEV (reference sequence). CDR3 region: CASSSTSDTQYF. The CDR3 DNA is TGTGCCAGCAGCTCCACCTCAGATACGCAGTATTTT.

This clonotype was picked up many times. The chain has TRBV2 and TRBJ2-5, with 7 bases lining up with TRBD1. Trimming took 6 bases from V and 5 from J; bases not matched to a gene: 9. The CDR3 runs to 14 residues. The V gene's germline CDR1 is SNHLY and CDR2 FYNNEI. For the CDR3, the DNA is TGTGCCAGCAGCCCGACAGGGATGAAGGAGACCCAGTACTTC. Translation gives CASSPTGMKETQYF.

The rearrangement uses TRBV7-9 and TRBJ2-5, with 10 bases lining up with TRBD2. The CDR3 runs to 17 residues. Germline CDR1 SEHNR, CDR2 FQNEAQ (reference sequence). V was pared by 0 bases and J by 5 bases, with 9 bases of the junction left unmatched. The CDR3 sequence: CASSLARAAGGLETQYF. The CDR3 bases are TGTGCCAGCAGCTTAGCCCGAGCAGCGGGAGGGCTGGAGACCCAGTACTTC.

Regarding this clonotype: One base away lies a much larger clone, so this may be a sequencing read error. The gene calls are TRBV6-6 and TRBJ1-1; D is unresolved. The CDR3 spans 12 residues. V shed 8 bases and J shed 8 bases, with 15 bases lying between them. CDR1 is MNHNY, CDR2 SVGAGI, per germline (reference sequence). The CDR3 nucleotides are TGTGCCAGCGGCTACGGAGGGTTAGAAGCTTTCTTT. It encodes CASGYGGLEAFF.

The sample holds many counts of this clonotype. The rearrangement joins TRBV4-1 to TRBJ1-3, with a weak D call TRBD1 (6 bases). Germline V lookup: CDR1 MGHRA, CDR2 YSYEKL. Trimming removed 4 bases from V and 3 bases from J, with 13 bases in between. The CDR3 spans 15 residues. CDR3: CASSLTEGGGNTIYF. CDR3 DNA sequence: TGCGCCAGCAGCCTGACGGAAGGGGGTGGAAACACCATATATTTT.

This clonotype was observed at least ten times. This rearrangement joins TRBV7-9 to TRBJ1-2; possibly TRBD1 for D (5 bases). The germline V and J ends were trimmed by 5 bases and 4 bases, with 11 bases remaining between them. The CDR3 runs 13 residues. The germline V gene has CDR1 SEHNR and CDR2 FQNEAQ (reference sequence). The CDR3 here is CASSPTDGYGYTF. The CDR3 region has the DNA TGTGCCAGCAGCCCGACAGACGGCTATGGCTACACCTTC.

This clonotype was detected many times. This chain connects TRBV9 to TRBJ1-1; a weak D match, TRBD1 (6 bases). This CDR3 is built from 13 residues. Germline V gene sequence: CDR1 SGDLS, CDR2 YYNGEE. The ends were cut back, 4 bases at V and 5 bases at J, with 12 bases in the middle. Here the CDR3 DNA reads TGTGCCAGCAGCACTGGACAGTTTACTGAAGCTTTCTTT. Protein: CASSTGQFTEAFF.

This clonotype was counted at least ten times. This chain connects TRBV7-9 to TRBJ2-5; D is unclear. The CDR3 has 13 amino acids. Germline V lookup: CDR1 SEHNR, CDR2 FQNEAQ (reference sequence). V lost 5 bases and J 3 bases, leaving 10 bases between the germline ends. The CDR3 loop is CASSPPGKETQYF. DNA for the CDR3: TGTGCCAGCAGCCCTCCCGGAAAAGAGACCCAGTACTTC. The entire variable domain, with the rest obtained from reference TRBV7-9 and TRBJ2-5, is as follows: DTGVSQNPRHKITKRGQNVTFRCDPISEHNRLYWYRQTLGQGPEFLTYFQNEAQLEKSRLLSDRFSAERPKGSFSTLEIQRTEQGDSAMYLCASSPPGKETQYFGPGTRLLVL.

The table lists this clonotype with many counts. The chain carries TRBV4-1 and TRBJ1-5; 9 nucleotides line up with TRBD1. This CDR3 is 18 amino acids long. Germline values: CDR1 MGHRA, CDR2 YSYEKL. V gave up 0 bases and J gave up 9 bases; unmatched junction bases: 15. The CDR3 coding sequence is TGCGCCAGCAGCCAAGATCGGGGACAGGGCCTACCGTTACGGCCCCAGCATTTT. Translating gives CASSQDRGQGLPLRPQHF.